This T cell receptor beta chain is drawn from a study of cytomegalovirus exposure and HLA in healthy donors. Study results and limitations: In a later analysis, specific HLA alleles were associated with 15,000 to 20,000 TCR beta sequences at a 0.05 false discovery rate. In an earlier analysis, about 87% or about 30%: the productive usage of most TCR beta V segments. According to the study, 150 to 200 TCR beta chains were cytomegalovirus-associated.

Regarding this clone: Its antigen is not identified.

The PCR had 60 Vbeta and 13 Jbeta primers. Clones were read by immunoSEQ multiplex PCR, and TCRdb kept only the in-frame ones, dropping some. The data show roughly 160,000 clones, 77% seen once. With 4 bases clipped from V and 3 bases from J, the junction kept 9 bases outside the gene matches. This CDR3 spans 16 amino acids. Germline lookup yields CDR1 SGDLS and CDR2 YYNGEE. This sequence was found in a woman under 40 in good health and CMV-seronegative. This chain connects TRBV9 to TRBJ2-1, with 8 bases that match TRBD2. What was sequenced was PBMCs. The CDR3 loop is CASSSRGGQSYNEQFF. DNA for the CDR3: TGTGCCAGCAGCAGCCGGGGGGGACAAAGCTACAATGAGCAGTTCTTC.